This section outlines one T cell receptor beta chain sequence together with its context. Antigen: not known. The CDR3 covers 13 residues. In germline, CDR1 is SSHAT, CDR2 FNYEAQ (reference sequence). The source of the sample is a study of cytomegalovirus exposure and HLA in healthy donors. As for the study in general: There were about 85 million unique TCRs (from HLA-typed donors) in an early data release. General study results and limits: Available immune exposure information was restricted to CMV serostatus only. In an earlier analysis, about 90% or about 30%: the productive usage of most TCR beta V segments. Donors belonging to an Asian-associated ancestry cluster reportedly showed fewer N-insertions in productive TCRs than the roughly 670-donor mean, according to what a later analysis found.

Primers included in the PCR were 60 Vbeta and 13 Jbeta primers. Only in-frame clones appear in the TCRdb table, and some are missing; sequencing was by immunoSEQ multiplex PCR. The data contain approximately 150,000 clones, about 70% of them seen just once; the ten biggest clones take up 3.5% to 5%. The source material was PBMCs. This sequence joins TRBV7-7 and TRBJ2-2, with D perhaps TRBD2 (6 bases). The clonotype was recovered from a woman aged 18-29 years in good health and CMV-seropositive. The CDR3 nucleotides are TGTGCTACCCGGAGGGGGAACACCGGGGAGCTGTTTTTT. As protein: CATRRGNTGELFF.